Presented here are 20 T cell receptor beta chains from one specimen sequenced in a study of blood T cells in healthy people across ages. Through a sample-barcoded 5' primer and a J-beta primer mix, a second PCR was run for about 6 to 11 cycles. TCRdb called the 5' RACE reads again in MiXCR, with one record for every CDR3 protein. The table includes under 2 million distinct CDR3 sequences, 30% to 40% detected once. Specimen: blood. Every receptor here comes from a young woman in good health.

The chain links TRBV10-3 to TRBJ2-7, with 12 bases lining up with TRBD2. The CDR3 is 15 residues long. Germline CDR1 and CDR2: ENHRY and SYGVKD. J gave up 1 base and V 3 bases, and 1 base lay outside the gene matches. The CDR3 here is CAISEGLAGSYEQYF. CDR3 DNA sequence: TGTGCCATCAGTGAAGGACTAGCGGGATCCTACGAGCAGTACTTC.

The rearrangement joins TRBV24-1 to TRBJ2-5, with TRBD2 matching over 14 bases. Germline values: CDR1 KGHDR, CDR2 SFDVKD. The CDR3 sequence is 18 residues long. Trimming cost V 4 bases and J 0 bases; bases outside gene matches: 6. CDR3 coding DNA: TGTGCCACCAGTGACGCTGGACTAGCGGGAGGCTACCAAGAGACCCAGTACTTC. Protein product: CATSDAGLAGGYQETQYF.

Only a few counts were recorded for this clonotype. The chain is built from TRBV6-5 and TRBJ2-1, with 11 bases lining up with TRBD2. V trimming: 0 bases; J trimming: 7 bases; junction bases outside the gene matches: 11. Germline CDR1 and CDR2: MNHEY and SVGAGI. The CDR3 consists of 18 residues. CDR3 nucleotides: TGTGCCAGCAGTTACTCGAAAGGGGCTAGCGGGAGGAGGAATGAGCAGTTCTTC. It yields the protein CASSYSKGASGRRNEQFF.

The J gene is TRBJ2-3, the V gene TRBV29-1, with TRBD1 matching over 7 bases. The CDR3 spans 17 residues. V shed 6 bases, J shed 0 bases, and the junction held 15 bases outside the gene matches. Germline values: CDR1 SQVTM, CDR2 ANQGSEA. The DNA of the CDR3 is TGCAGCGTATCGACAGGGAGAGCTCTTCCTAGCACAGATACGCAGTATTTT. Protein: CSVSTGRALPSTDTQYF.

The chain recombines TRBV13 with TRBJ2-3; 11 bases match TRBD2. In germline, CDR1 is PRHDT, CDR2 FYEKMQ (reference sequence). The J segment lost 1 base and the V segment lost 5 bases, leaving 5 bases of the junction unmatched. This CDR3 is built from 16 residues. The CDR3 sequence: CASSVSGGARTDTQYF. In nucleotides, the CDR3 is TGTGCCAGCAGCGTTAGCGGGGGGGCCCGCACAGATACGCAGTATTTT.

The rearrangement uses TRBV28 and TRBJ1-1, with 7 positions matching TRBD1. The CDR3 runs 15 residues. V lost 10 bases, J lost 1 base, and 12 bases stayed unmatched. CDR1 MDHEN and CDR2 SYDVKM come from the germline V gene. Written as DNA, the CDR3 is TGTGCCACCACCCCGGTCCGGGACAGGAACACTGAAGCTTTCTTT. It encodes CATTPVRDRNTEAFF.

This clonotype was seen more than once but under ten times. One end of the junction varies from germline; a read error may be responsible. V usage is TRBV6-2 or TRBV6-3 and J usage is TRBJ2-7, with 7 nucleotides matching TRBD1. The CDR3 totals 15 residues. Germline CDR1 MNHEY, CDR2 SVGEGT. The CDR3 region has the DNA TGTGCCAGCAGTTACTCGAGACAGGGAGCGTACGGGCAGTACTTC. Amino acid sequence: CASSYSRQGAYGQYF.

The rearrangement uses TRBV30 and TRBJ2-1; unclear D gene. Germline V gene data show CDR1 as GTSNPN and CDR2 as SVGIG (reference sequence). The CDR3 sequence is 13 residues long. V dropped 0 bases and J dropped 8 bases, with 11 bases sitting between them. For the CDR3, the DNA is TGTGCCTGGAGTGTATTCAGAACTGATGAGCAGTTCTTC. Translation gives CAWSVFRTDEQFF.

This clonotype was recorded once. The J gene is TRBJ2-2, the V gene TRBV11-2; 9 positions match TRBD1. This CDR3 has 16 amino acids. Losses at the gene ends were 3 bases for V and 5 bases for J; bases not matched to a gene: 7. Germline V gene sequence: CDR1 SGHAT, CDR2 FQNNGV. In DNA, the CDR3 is TGTGCCAGCAGCTTCACAGGGGGCCGAAGGACCGGGGAGCTGTTTTTT. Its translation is CASSFTGGRRTGELFF.

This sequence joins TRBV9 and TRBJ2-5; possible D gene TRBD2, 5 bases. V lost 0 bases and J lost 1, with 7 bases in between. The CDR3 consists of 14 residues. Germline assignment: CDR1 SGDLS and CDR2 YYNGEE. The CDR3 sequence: CASSVGLPQETQYF. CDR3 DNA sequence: TGTGCCAGCAGCGTAGGACTACCCCAAGAGACCCAGTACTTC.

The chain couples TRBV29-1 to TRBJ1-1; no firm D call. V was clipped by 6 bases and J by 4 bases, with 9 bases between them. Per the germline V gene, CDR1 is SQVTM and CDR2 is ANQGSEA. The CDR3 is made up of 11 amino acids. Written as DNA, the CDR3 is TGCAGCGTGGTCGAAGCCACTGAAGCTTTCTTT. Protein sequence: CSVVEATEAFF.

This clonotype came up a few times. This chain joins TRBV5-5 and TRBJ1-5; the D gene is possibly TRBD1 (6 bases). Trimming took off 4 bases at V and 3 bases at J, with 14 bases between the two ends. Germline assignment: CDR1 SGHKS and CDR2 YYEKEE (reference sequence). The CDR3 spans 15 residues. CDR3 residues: CASSRDTSINQPQHF. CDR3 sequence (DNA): TGTGCCAGCAGCCGGGACACATCTATCAATCAGCCCCAGCATTTT.

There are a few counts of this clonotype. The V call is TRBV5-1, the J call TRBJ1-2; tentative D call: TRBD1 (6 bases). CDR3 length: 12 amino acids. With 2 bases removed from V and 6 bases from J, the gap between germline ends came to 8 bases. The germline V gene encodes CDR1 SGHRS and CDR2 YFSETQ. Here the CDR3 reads CASSFAGDGYTF. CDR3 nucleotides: TGCGCCAGCAGCTTTGCAGGGGATGGCTACACCTTC.

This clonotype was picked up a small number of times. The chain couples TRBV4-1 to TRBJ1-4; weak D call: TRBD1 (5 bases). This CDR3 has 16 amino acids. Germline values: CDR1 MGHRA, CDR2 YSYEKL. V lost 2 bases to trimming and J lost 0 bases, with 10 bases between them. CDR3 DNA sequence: TGCGCCAGCAGCCAATCCGGACATGCAACTAATGAAAAACTGTTTTTT. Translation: CASSQSGHATNEKLFF.

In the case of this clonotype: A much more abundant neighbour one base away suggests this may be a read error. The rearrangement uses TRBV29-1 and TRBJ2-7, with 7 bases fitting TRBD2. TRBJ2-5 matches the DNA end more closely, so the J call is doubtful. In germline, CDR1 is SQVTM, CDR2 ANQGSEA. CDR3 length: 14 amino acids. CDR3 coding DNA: TGCAGCGTTGAAGTCCGGGACTATCAAGGGACCCAGTACTTC. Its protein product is CSVEVRDYQGTQYF.

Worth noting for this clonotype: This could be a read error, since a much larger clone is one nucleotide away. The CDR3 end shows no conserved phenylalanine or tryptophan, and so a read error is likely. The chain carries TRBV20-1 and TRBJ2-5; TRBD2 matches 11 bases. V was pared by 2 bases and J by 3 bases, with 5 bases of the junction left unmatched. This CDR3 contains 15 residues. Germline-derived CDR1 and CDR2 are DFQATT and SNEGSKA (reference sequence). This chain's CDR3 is CSARPGLAAKETQYL. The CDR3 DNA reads TGCAGTGCTAGACCGGGACTAGCGGCGAAAGAGACCCAGTACCTC.

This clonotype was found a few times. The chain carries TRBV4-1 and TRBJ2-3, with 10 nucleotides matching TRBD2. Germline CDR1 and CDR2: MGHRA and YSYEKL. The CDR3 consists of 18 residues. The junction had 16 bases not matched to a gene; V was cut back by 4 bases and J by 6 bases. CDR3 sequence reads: CASSPTLPIAGGPDTQYF. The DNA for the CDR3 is TGCGCCAGCAGCCCGACCCTCCCAATAGCGGGGGGCCCGGATACGCAGTATTTT.

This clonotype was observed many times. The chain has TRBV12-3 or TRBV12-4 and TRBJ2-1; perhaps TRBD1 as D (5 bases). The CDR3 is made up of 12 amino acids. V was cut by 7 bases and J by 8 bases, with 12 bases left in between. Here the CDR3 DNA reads TGTGCCAGCATTAATTCCAGGGATGAGCAGTTCTTC. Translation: CASINSRDEQFF.

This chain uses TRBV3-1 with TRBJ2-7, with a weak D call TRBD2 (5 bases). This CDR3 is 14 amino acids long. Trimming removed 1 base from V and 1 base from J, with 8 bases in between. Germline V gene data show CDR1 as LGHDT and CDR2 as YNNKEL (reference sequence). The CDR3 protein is CASSQAGDSYEQYF. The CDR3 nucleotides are TGTGCCAGCAGCCAAGCCGGGGATTCCTACGAGCAGTACTTC.

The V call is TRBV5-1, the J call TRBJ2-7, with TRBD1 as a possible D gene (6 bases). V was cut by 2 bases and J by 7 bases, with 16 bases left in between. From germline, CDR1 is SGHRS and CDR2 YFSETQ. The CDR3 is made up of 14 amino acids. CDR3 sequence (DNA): TGCGCCAGCAGCTTTGGGCAGGGGTCAGAGGAGCAGTACTTC. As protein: CASSFGQGSEEQYF.